This entry lists 31 T cell receptor beta chains sequenced from one sample in a study of control samples from healthy donors and cancer patients. TCRdb's table, derived via immunoSEQ multiplex PCR, lists solely in-frame clones and lacks some. The data show 150,000 or so clones, about 93% seen once. The specimen sequenced was PBMCs. The receptors were sampled from a man aged 55-75 years with colorectal cancer.

This chain uses TRBV6-5 with TRBJ2-2; D may be TRBD2 (7 bases). V was pared by 6 bases and J by 1 base, with 12 bases between. The germline gives CDR1 MNHEY, CDR2 SVGAGI. The CDR3 is made up of 15 amino acids. The CDR3 reads CASSKGGGNTGELFF. The CDR3 region has the DNA TGTGCCAGCAGCAAGGGAGGGGGGAACACCGGGGAGCTGTTTTTT.

The chain couples TRBV5-1 to TRBJ1-1, with unresolved D. Germline loops: CDR1 SGHRS, CDR2 YFSETQ. V lost 0 bases and J lost 1, with 10 bases in between. This CDR3 has 15 residues. The CDR3 nucleotides are TGCGCCAGCAGCTTGGAGGCCAGGAAGAACACTGAAGCTTTCTTT. Translation gives CASSLEARKNTEAFF.

V is TRBV7-2 and J is TRBJ2-7; TRBD2 agrees at 11 bases. The ends lost 6 bases at V and 5 bases at J; junction bases unmatched: 3. From germline, CDR1 is SGHTA and CDR2 FQGNSA. The CDR3 totals 13 residues. In DNA, the CDR3 is TGTGCCAGCAGTACACTAGCGGGAGACGAGCAGTACTTC. As protein: CASSTLAGDEQYF.

The chain couples TRBV5-1 to TRBJ1-6, with D possibly being TRBD1 (5 bases). This CDR3 comprises 16 residues. Trimming left V 0 bases short and J 7 bases short, with 14 bases between. Germline V gene lookup returns CDR1 SGHRS and CDR2 YFSETQ. The CDR3 spells CASSLGGRVENSPLHF. The DNA of the CDR3 is TGCGCCAGCAGCTTGGGGGGCAGGGTAGAGAATTCACCCCTCCACTTT.

This chain uses TRBV7-9 with TRBJ1-1; D uncertain. Germline CDR1 is SEHNR and CDR2 is FQNEAQ (reference sequence). V was trimmed by 2 bases and J by 4 bases, leaving 11 bases between them. The CDR3 length is 14 residues. CDR3 bases: TGTGCCAGCAGCTTATCGGTGGACGGCACTGAAGCTTTCTTT. Protein sequence: CASSLSVDGTEAFF.

The chain is built from TRBV5-1 and TRBJ1-3, with TRBD1 matching 8 bases. The trim removed 0 bases at V and 7 bases at J, leaving 3 bases unmatched. The CDR3 is made up of 14 amino acids. Germline V gene data show CDR1 as SGHRS and CDR2 as YFSETQ. Here the CDR3 reads CASSLGWDRNTIYF. The CDR3 region has the DNA TGCGCCAGCAGCTTGGGATGGGACAGGAACACCATATATTTT.

The V call is TRBV18, the J call TRBJ1-3; D unresolved. The CDR3 loop spans 15 amino acids. V was pared by 8 bases and J by 1 base, with 15 bases between. The germline CDR1 and CDR2 sequences are KGHSH and LQKENI. The CDR3 is CASTLGEGSGNTIYF. The CDR3 DNA reads as TGTGCCAGCACTCTCGGGGAGGGTTCTGGAAACACCATATATTTT. Full variable domain (remainder filled in from reference TRBV18 and TRBJ1-3): NAGVMQNPRHLVRRRGQEARLRCSPMKGHSHVYWYRQLPEEGLKFMVYLQKENIIDESGMPKERFSAEFPKEGPSILRIQQVVRGDSAAYFCASTLGEGSGNTIYFGEGSWLTVV.

This clone was seen only a few times. The V and J genes are TRBV12-3 or TRBV12-4 and TRBJ1-1; D perhaps matches TRBD1 (5 bases). Trimming removed 5 bases from V and 2 bases from J, with 9 bases in between. CDR3 length: 13 amino acids. The CDR3 region has the DNA TGTGCCAGCAGTGGGGGAAAAAACACTGAAGCTTTCTTT. It specifies CASSGGKNTEAFF.

The rearrangement joins TRBV7-2 to TRBJ1-2, with TRBD1 as a possible D gene (5 bases). The CDR3 runs to 16 residues. V was shortened by 3 bases and J by 4 bases, with 18 bases between the two germline ends. CDR1 SGHTA and CDR2 FQGNSA come from the germline V gene. The DNA for the CDR3 is TGTGCCAGCAGCTTGAGCGACAGCAGGCTCGGCTATGGCTACACCTTC. This sequence encodes CASSLSDSRLGYGYTF.

This chain uses TRBV29-1 with TRBJ1-1; D is possibly TRBD1 (6 bases). Germline CDR1 and CDR2: SQVTM and ANQGSEA. The CDR3 runs to 14 residues. Between the trimmed V and J ends, which lost 7 bases and 4 bases, there was a span of 19 bases. CDR3 in amino acids: CSAQDGGLGTEAFF. The CDR3 nucleotides read TGCAGCGCCCAAGACGGGGGGCTTGGCACTGAAGCTTTCTTT. The full variable domain, rest sourced from reference TRBV29-1 and TRBJ1-1, is SAVISQKPSRDICQRGTSLTIQCQVDSQVTMMFWYRQQPGQSLTLIATANQGSEATYESGFVIDKFPISRPNLTFSTLTVSNMSPEDSSIYLCSAQDGGLGTEAFFGQGTRLTVV.

The J gene is TRBJ1-4, the V gene TRBV19, with TRBD1 matching 11 bases. The V and J ends lost 6 bases and 8 bases, in that order; junction bases with no gene match: 8. Germline V CDR1 and CDR2: LNHDA, SQIVND (reference sequence). The CDR3 covers 15 residues. The CDR3 nucleotides read TGTGCCAGTAGAAAAGGACAGGGGGCTGGCGAAAAACTGTTTTTT. Its protein product is CASRKGQGAGEKLFF.

The chain joins TRBV7-8 to TRBJ2-2; TRBD1 matches 12 bases. Germline assignment: CDR1 SGHVS and CDR2 FQNEAQ. The junction had 23 bases not matched to a gene; V was cut back by 2 bases and J by 10 bases. CDR3 length: 21 residues. The CDR3 is CASSLPQGQGARWITLTELFF. CDR3 coding DNA: TGTGCCAGCAGCTTACCCCAGGGACAGGGGGCCCGGTGGATTACCTTGACGGAGCTGTTTTTT. Complete variable domain (other parts from reference TRBV7-8 and TRBJ2-2): GAGVSQSPRYKVAKRGQDVALRCDPISGHVSLFWYQQALGQGPEFLTYFQNEAQLDKSGLPSDRFFAERPEGSVSTLKIQRTQQEDSAVYLCASSLPQGQGARWITLTELFFGEGSRLTVL.

The gene calls are TRBV12-3 or TRBV12-4 and TRBJ1-2; D unclear. The CDR3 spans 13 residues. Between the trimmed V and J ends, which lost 0 bases and 2 bases, there was a span of 4 bases. The CDR3 here is CASSLAVNYGYTF. The CDR3 bases are TGTGCCAGCAGTTTAGCGGTCAACTATGGCTACACCTTC.

This clone occurred once. The chain recombines TRBV6-2 or TRBV6-3 with TRBJ2-7, with 7 bases matching TRBD1. The CDR3 is 13 amino acids. Trimming at V came to 5 bases and at J to 3 bases, leaving 4 bases not matched to a gene. CDR1 is MNHEY and CDR2 is SVGEGT in the germline V gene. CDR3 sequence: CASSSRDSYEQYF. The CDR3 bases are TGTGCCAGCAGTAGCCGGGACAGCTACGAGCAGTACTTC.

In its sample, this clone was seen once. The chain uses TRBV7-2 and TRBJ1-5; D not resolved. The CDR3 spans 14 residues. CDR1 is SGHTA and CDR2 is FQGNSA in the germline V gene. Trimming stripped 1 base from V and 1 base from J, with 5 bases between. CDR3 bases: TGTGCCAGCAGCTTAGGCCAAAGCAATCAGCCCCAGCATTTT. Translated: CASSLGQSNQPQHF.

The chain recombines TRBV5-4 with TRBJ2-7; tentatively, D is TRBD1 (5 bases). The CDR3 length is 16 residues. CDR1 and CDR2 from the germline V gene are SGHNT and YYREEE (reference sequence). Trimming removed 3 bases at V and 0 bases at J, with 16 bases between. The CDR3 protein is CASSSGVDMSSYEQYF. The CDR3 DNA follows: TGTGCCAGCAGCTCGGGCGTGGACATGAGCTCCTACGAGCAGTACTTC.

This chain links TRBV6-6 with TRBJ1-1; D may be TRBD1 (5 bases). Germline V gene lookup returns CDR1 MNHNY and CDR2 SVGAGI (reference sequence). With 6 bases removed from V and 4 bases from J, the gap between germline ends came to 12 bases. CDR3 length equals 13 residues. The CDR3 protein is CASSGRDGTEAFF. The CDR3 DNA follows: TGTGCCAGCAGCGGCAGGGATGGCACTGAAGCTTTCTTT.

The chain couples TRBV9 to TRBJ2-7; unclear D gene. This CDR3 has 14 amino acids. Germline values: CDR1 SGDLS, CDR2 YYNGEE. The V end was cut by 0 bases, the J end by 0 bases, with 7 bases between. In DNA form, the CDR3 reads TGTGCCAGCAGCGTAGACAGTTTCTCCTACGAGCAGTACTTC. This sequence encodes CASSVDSFSYEQYF. The variable domain in full, with the rest retrieved from reference TRBV9 and TRBJ2-7, is DSGVTQTPKHLITATGQRVTLRCSPRSGDLSVYWYQQSLDQGLQFLIQYYNGEERAKGNILERFSAQQFPDLHSELNLSSLELGDSALYFCASSVDSFSYEQYFGPGTRLTVT.

This clone was observed a single time. DNA of the CDR3: TGTGCCAGCAGAACCCCGGGACAGGGCGGCTACACCTTC. This codes for CASRTPGQGGYTF. The chain combines TRBV27 with TRBJ1-2; 9 bases agree with TRBD1. Unmatched junction bases numbered 7, after V lost 6 bases and J lost 8 bases. The CDR3 length is 13 residues. Germline V CDR1 and CDR2: MNHEY, SMNVEV (reference sequence).

The chain links TRBV15 to TRBJ1-5; 7 bases align to TRBD1. CDR3 size: 15 residues. Trimming took 0 bases from V and 4 from J; bases not matched to a gene: 3. Germline values: CDR1 LNHNV, CDR2 YYDKDF (reference sequence). The CDR3 DNA is TGTGCCACCAGCAGAGAGACAGGGCGTAATCAGCCCCAGCATTTT. This translates into CATSRETGRNQPQHF.

The V call is TRBV29-1, the J call TRBJ1-2; the D gene is possibly TRBD1 (5 bases). The CDR3 spans 13 residues. Trimming pared 2 bases from V and 2 bases from J, leaving 9 bases between. CDR1 and CDR2 from the germline V gene are SQVTM and ANQGSEA. DNA of the CDR3: TGCAGCGTTGAATTGAAGGGGAACTATGGCTACACCTTC. Translating it yields CSVELKGNYGYTF.

The chain has TRBV5-1 and TRBJ1-1; D is unresolved. The V gene lost 7 bases and the J gene lost 0 bases, with 10 bases spanning the gap. Germline loops: CDR1 SGHRS, CDR2 YFSETQ. This CDR3 region has 13 residues. In DNA, the CDR3 is TGCGCCAGCGGGCGGGAACTGAACACTGAAGCTTTCTTT. It specifies CASGRELNTEAFF.

This rearrangement joins TRBV5-1 to TRBJ2-1, with D possibly matching TRBD2 (5 bases). From germline, CDR1 is SGHRS and CDR2 YFSETQ. This CDR3 region has 16 residues. V shed 1 base and J shed 0 bases, with 11 bases lying between them. The CDR3 DNA is TGCGCCAGCAGCTTGAGTTCTGGGAGCTCCTACAATGAGCAGTTCTTC. It translates to CASSLSSGSSYNEQFF.

The J gene is TRBJ2-3, the V gene TRBV30; 7 nucleotides line up with TRBD1. J lost 4 bases, V lost 3 bases, and 13 bases had no gene match. The V gene's germline CDR1 is GTSNPN and CDR2 SVGIG (reference sequence). This CDR3 is 16 amino acids long. The CDR3: CAWSGPSGGRADTQYF. The DNA for the CDR3 is TGTGCCTGGAGCGGACCGTCAGGGGGAAGGGCAGATACGCAGTATTTT.

The chain uses TRBV4-1 and TRBJ1-2, with 8 nucleotides matching TRBD1. From germline, CDR1 is MGHRA and CDR2 YSYEKL. Unmatched junction bases numbered 7, after V lost 6 bases and J lost 1 base. There are 15 residues in the CDR3. The CDR3 spells CASRPTGVFNYGYTF. The DNA of the CDR3 is TGCGCCAGCAGACCGACAGGGGTCTTTAACTATGGCTACACCTTC.

The J gene is TRBJ2-7, the V gene TRBV5-4, with D perhaps assigned TRBD1 or TRBD2 (5 bases each). The CDR3 runs to 15 residues. Trimming removed 0 bases from V and 2 bases from J, with 12 bases in between. The germline gives CDR1 SGHNT, CDR2 YYREEE (reference sequence). CDR3 residues: CASSLGPGTPYEQYF. The DNA of the CDR3 is TGTGCCAGCAGCTTGGGACCAGGGACGCCCTACGAGCAGTACTTC.

The chain links TRBV10-3 to TRBJ1-2; 7 bases line up with TRBD1. Trimming cost V 4 bases and J 4 bases; bases outside gene matches: 6. Germline CDR1 ENHRY, CDR2 SYGVKD. CDR3 length equals 14 residues. CDR3 coding DNA: TGTGCCATCAGTGCCTTGACAGGGCCCTATGGCTACACCTTC. Amino acids: CAISALTGPYGYTF.

The chain is built from TRBV4-2 and TRBJ1-4; a possible D gene is TRBD1 (6 bases). The CDR3 has 20 amino acids. Trimming removed 0 bases at V and 3 bases at J, with 23 bases between. Germline V lookup: CDR1 LGHNA, CDR2 YNFKEQ. The CDR3 DNA sequence: TGTGCCAGCAGCCAAGATGTCACAGGGAGGGGTCTGGGGGCTAATGAAAAACTGTTTTTT. Residues: CASSQDVTGRGLGANEKLFF.

This clone has a single count. The chain uses TRBV5-4 and TRBJ2-1, with 9 nucleotides matching TRBD2. The trim removed 4 bases at V and 0 bases at J, leaving 11 bases unmatched. Per the germline V gene, CDR1 is SGHNT and CDR2 is YYREEE (reference sequence). The CDR3 extends over 18 amino acids. The CDR3 protein is CASSHQGIAGASYNEQFF. The CDR3 DNA reads TGTGCCAGCAGCCACCAAGGGATAGCGGGGGCCTCCTACAATGAGCAGTTCTTC.

The chain links TRBV5-1 to TRBJ2-7; 12 bases are a match to TRBD2. Unmatched junction bases numbered 5, after V lost 4 bases and J lost 3 bases. Germline CDR1 is SGHRS and CDR2 is YFSETQ. The CDR3 is 15 residues long. This CDR3 reads CASSPTSGGNYEQYF. The CDR3 nucleotides read TGCGCCAGCAGCCCGACTAGCGGGGGAAACTACGAGCAGTACTTC.

The V and J genes are TRBV30 and TRBJ2-4, with a tentative D call TRBD1 (5 bases). The CDR3 totals 14 residues. Germline assignment: CDR1 GTSNPN and CDR2 SVGIG (reference sequence). Trimming shortened V by 0 bases and J by 9 bases, and 15 bases separated the two germline ends. CDR3 sequence: CAWSVGHQRGIQYF. The CDR3 nucleotides are TGTGCCTGGAGTGTCGGACACCAAAGAGGCATTCAGTACTTC.